The 13 T cell receptor beta chains below were found in one sample sequenced in a study of radiotherapy plus CTLA-4 blockade in lung cancer. TCRdb's copy holds only in-frame clones and misses some; the assay was immunoSEQ multiplex PCR. Found here are about 100,000 clones, roughly four fifths of them singletons; the top ten hold 0.75% to 0.85%. Sequencing used peripheral blood, obtained from a patient treated with radiotherapy plus ipilimumab. The origin of the receptors is a human donor with non-small cell lung cancer who had stable disease on radiotherapy plus ipilimumab.

V gene TRBV28 combines with J gene TRBJ1-2, with a weak D call TRBD1 (5 bases). The CDR3 length is 14 residues. Germline CDR1 and CDR2: MDHEN and SYDVKM. Trimming took off 5 bases at V and 4 bases at J, with 14 bases between the two ends. CDR3 region: CASSAPPTGYGYTF. DNA of the CDR3: TGTGCCAGCAGTGCACCCCCAACAGGCTATGGCTACACCTTC.

This rearrangement joins TRBV28 to TRBJ1-6; D possibly corresponds to TRBD1 (6 bases). The germline V gene encodes CDR1 MDHEN and CDR2 SYDVKM. This CDR3 contains 13 residues. V lost 8 bases and J lost 6, with 11 bases in between. The CDR3: CASRGGGNSPLHF. The CDR3 DNA is TGTGCCAGCCGAGGGGGGGGTAATTCACCCCTCCACTTT.

The chain couples TRBV6-5 to TRBJ2-7, with 9 bases that match TRBD1. The junction had 10 bases not matched to a gene; V was cut back by 6 bases and J by 7 bases. The CDR3 spans 14 residues. The germline V gene encodes CDR1 MNHEY and CDR2 SVGAGI. The CDR3 sequence: CASSPGTGPGEQYF. In DNA, the CDR3 is TGTGCCAGCAGCCCGGGGACAGGGCCCGGGGAGCAGTACTTC.

The V call is TRBV4-1, the J call TRBJ1-5, with 11 bases that match TRBD1. The CDR3 is 18 amino acids. The ends lost 2 bases at V and 6 bases at J; junction bases unmatched: 12. CDR1 and CDR2 (germline): MGHRA, YSYEKL. The CDR3 bases are TGCGCCAGCAGCCAACGGACAGGGGGCGGTGCGGGAACTCAGCCCCAGCATTTT. This translates into CASSQRTGGGAGTQPQHF.

The chain joins TRBV7-2 to TRBJ1-1; TRBD1 matches 8 bases. V shed 5 bases, J shed 5 bases, and the junction held 10 bases outside the gene matches. Germline CDR1 and CDR2: SGHTA and FQGNSA. This CDR3 region has 15 residues. The CDR3 spells CASSRIVRGQTEAFF. The CDR3 nucleotides are TGTGCCAGCAGCCGCATCGTCAGGGGGCAGACTGAAGCTTTCTTT.

J is TRBJ2-1 and V is TRBV7-9; TRBD2 agrees at 9 bases. Trimming cost V 5 bases and J 7 bases; bases outside gene matches: 18. Germline V gene data show CDR1 as SEHNR and CDR2 as FQNEAQ (reference sequence). This CDR3 is 18 amino acids long. The chain's CDR3 is CASSPQRGLAGIENEQFF. DNA for the CDR3: TGTGCCAGCAGCCCCCAGAGAGGTCTAGCGGGAATAGAAAATGAGCAGTTCTTC.

The V gene is TRBV4-1, the J gene TRBJ1-3; no firm D call. This CDR3 is 13 amino acids long. The V gene's germline CDR1 is MGHRA and CDR2 YSYEKL. V was clipped by 1 base and J by 4 bases, with 5 bases between them. The CDR3 spells CASSQGQGNTIYF. CDR3 coding DNA: TGCGCCAGCAGCCAAGGGCAAGGAAACACCATATATTTT.

The chain uses TRBV18 and TRBJ1-1; D gene uncertain. Per the germline V gene, CDR1 is KGHSH and CDR2 is LQKENI. This CDR3 is 17 amino acids long. V was trimmed by 8 bases and J by 0 bases, leaving 22 bases between them. Here the CDR3 reads CASTRQVGSNLNTEAFF. CDR3 coding DNA: TGTGCCAGCACAAGGCAGGTCGGCAGCAACTTGAACACTGAAGCTTTCTTT.

Written as DNA, the CDR3 is TGTGCCAGCAGCCTGTTAGGACAAGACTATGGCTACACCTTC. Translated: CASSLLGQDYGYTF. The chain employs TRBV7-9 and TRBJ1-2; TRBD1 is a possible D gene (5 bases). The CDR3 is 14 amino acids. Germline lookup yields CDR1 SEHNR and CDR2 FQNEAQ (reference sequence). V shed 5 bases and J shed 3 bases, with 13 bases lying between them.

This chain links TRBV5-6 with TRBJ2-5, with TRBD1 matching over 8 bases. The end of the DNA aligns better with TRBJ2-7, so the J call may be wrong. CDR3 length: 16 amino acids. Germline lookup yields CDR1 SGHDT and CDR2 YYEEEE. The CDR3 DNA sequence: TGTGCCAGCAGCTTGGGACAGGGGCGAAGCAACTACGAGCAGTACTTC. Amino acid sequence: CASSLGQGRSNYEQYF.

This sequence joins TRBV5-1 and TRBJ1-2; D is perhaps TRBD1 (5 bases). The CDR3 is made up of 16 amino acids. Germline-derived CDR1 and CDR2 are SGHRS and YFSETQ. V dropped 2 bases and J dropped 3 bases, with 17 bases sitting between them. CDR3 sequence reads: CASSFNSQALYYGYTF. The DNA for the CDR3 is TGCGCCAGCAGCTTCAATTCACAGGCTCTTTACTATGGCTACACCTTC.

In its sample, this clone was seen once. J is TRBJ1-6 and V is TRBV5-5; 8 bases agree with TRBD1. The CDR3 extends over 15 amino acids. Losses at the gene ends were 4 bases for V and 8 bases for J; bases not matched to a gene: 8. Germline V gives CDR1 SGHKS, CDR2 YYEKEE (reference sequence). The CDR3 nucleotides are TGTGCCAGCAGCCTAACAGGGGGGGGATATTCACCCCTCCACTTT. It codes for CASSLTGGGYSPLHF.

V is TRBV30 and J is TRBJ2-7; 10 bases line up with TRBD2. Looked up from germline, CDR1 is GTSNPN and CDR2 is SVGIG (reference sequence). With V trimmed by 0 bases and J by 0 bases, 11 bases remained unmatched. The CDR3 has 18 residues. CDR3 in DNA: TGTGCCTGGAGTGTATGGGGTGTAAGCGGGAGGGTCTCCTACGAGCAGTACTTC. It is translated as CAWSVWGVSGRVSYEQYF.